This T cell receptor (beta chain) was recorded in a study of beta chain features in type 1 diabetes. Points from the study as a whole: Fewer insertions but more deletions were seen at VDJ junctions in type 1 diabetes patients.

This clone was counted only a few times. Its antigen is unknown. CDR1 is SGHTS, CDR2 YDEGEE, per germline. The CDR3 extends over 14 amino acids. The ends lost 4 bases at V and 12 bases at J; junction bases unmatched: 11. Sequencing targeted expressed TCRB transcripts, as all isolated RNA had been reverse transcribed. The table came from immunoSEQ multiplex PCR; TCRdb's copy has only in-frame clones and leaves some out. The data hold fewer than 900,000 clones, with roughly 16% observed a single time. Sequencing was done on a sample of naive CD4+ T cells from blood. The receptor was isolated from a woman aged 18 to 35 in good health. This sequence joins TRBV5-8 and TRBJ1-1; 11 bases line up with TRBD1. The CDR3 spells CASSRTGGKVLSFF. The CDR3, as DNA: TGTGCCAGCAGCCGGACAGGGGGCAAGGTCCTGTCTTTCTTT.